This TCR beta chain comes out of a study of blood T cell repertoires in COVID-19. In the original analysis: Nucleated cell counts were estimated from reference gene primer amplification. Assay used: immunoSEQ multiplex PCR; TCRdb lists only in-frame clones, some missing. The DNA gave D and trimming, while V, J and clone size come from that table. The top ten hold roughly 5% of the sample, which has 250,000 to 400,000 clones, around 87% seen once. This CDR3 has 18 residues. The V end was cut by 2 bases, the J end by 6 bases, with 25 bases between. Germline CDR1 reads LGHDT; CDR2 reads YNNKEL (reference sequence). The sample holds a few counts of this clone.

Source material: PBMCs or T cells enriched from blood (not recorded which). The receptor was derived from a woman aged 30 to 39 who had recovered from COVID-19. The chain joins TRBV3-1 (or the pseudogene TRBV3-2) to TRBJ1-1; tentatively, D is TRBD1 (6 bases). For the CDR3, the DNA is TGTGCCAGCAGCCAAACGAGGGGGAATTTAAACCCGTGGGCTGAAGCTTTCTTT. This translates into CASSQTRGNLNPWAEAFF.